A selection of T cell receptor beta chains follows, all from one sample in a study of beta chain features in type 1 diabetes. Profiling relied on immunoSEQ multiplex PCR, and the TCRdb table lists in-frame clones only, not all of them. The data show 400,000 or so clones, over 9% seen once. The sample taken for sequencing was central memory CD4+ T cells from blood. These receptors came from a man aged 25 to 45 with type 1 diabetes. The CDR3 runs from the conserved cysteine through the conserved F or W. A D gene is named only where the DNA matches it firmly. Where a row states a size, it is once, few, many or the class of an expanded clone; other rows omit it.

v_call	d_call	j_call	clone_size	cdr3_nt	cdr3_aa
TRBV5-4	.	TRBJ2-5	.	TGTGCCAGCAGCGTACCGACTGGGGTGAAGACCCAGTACTTC	CASSVPTGVKTQYF
TRBV6-4	.	TRBJ1-2	.	TGTGCCAGCAGTGCCGGCCCAGCTAACTATGGCTACACCTTC	CASSAGPANYGYTF
TRBV20-1	.	TRBJ2-5	.	TGCAGTGGGGCAAACCCGGAGACCCAGTACTTC	CSGANPETQYF
TRBV7-6	.	TRBJ2-3	few	TGTGCCAGCAGCTTATCTGATACGCAGTATTTT	CASSLSDTQYF
TRBV29-1	.	TRBJ2-2	.	TGCAGCGTGGCCCATACAGCGAACACCGGGGAGCTGTTTTTT	CSVAHTANTGELFF
TRBV28	.	TRBJ2-2	many	TGTGCCAGCAGTTCGGGGGCGCGAGACACCGGGGAGCTGTTTTTT	CASSSGARDTGELFF
TRBV5-8	.	TRBJ2-1	.	TGCGCCAGCAGCCAGTTAAGGGTGGCCGACTACAATGAGCAGTTCTTC	CASSQLRVADYNEQFF
TRBV11-2	TRBD1	TRBJ2-7	few	TGCGCCAGCAGCCAGGCAGAGGACAGGGGTTACGAGCAGTACTTC	CASSQAEDRGYEQYF
TRBV28	.	TRBJ1-1	.	TGTGCCAGCAGTTTACATGGGGGGGCTCGCACTGAAGCTTTCTTT	CASSLHGGARTEAFF
TRBV27	TRBD1	TRBJ2-3	few	TGTGCCAGCAGTTCATCAGGGGGTTCGCAGTATTTT	CASSSSGGSQYF
TRBV5-1	.	TRBJ2-3	few	TGCGCCAGCAGCTTGGGGGTCAGTAGTTTGACAGATACGCAGTATTTT	CASSLGVSSLTDTQYF
TRBV29-1	TRBD2	TRBJ2-5	.	TGCAGCGTTTCAGGAAGCGGGAGAGGGTGGGAGACCCAGTACTTC	CSVSGSGRGWETQYF
TRBV14	TRBD1	TRBJ1-2	few	TGTGCCAGCAGCCGGACAGGATATGGCTACACCTTC	CASSRTGYGYTF
TRBV11-2	.	TRBJ2-5	.	TGTGCCAGCAGCTTCACAGCGGACCAAGAGACCCAGTACTTC	CASSFTADQETQYF
TRBV7-2	TRBD1	TRBJ2-5	few	TGTGCCAGCAGCTTAAACTCAGGGGGAAAGACCCAGTACTTC	CASSLNSGGKTQYF
TRBV28	.	TRBJ1-5	.	TGTGCCAGCAAAGAGGTTAGCAATCAGCCCCAGCATTTT	CASKEVSNQPQHF
TRBV19	TRBD2	TRBJ2-5	few	TGTGCCAGTAATGCGGGAGGGTTGGGCGAGACCCAGTACTTC	CASNAGGLGETQYF
TRBV5-1	TRBD1	TRBJ2-7	.	TGCGCCAGCTACGGGGGACAGGGACCTTACGAGCAGTACTTC	CASYGGQGPYEQYF
TRBV28	TRBD1	TRBJ2-4	.	TGTGCCAGCAGTTTAGGGCCAGGGGGCGAGGGCATTCAGTACTTC	CASSLGPGGEGIQYF
TRBV29-1	.	TRBJ2-6	.	TGCAGCGTTGAGTTTCCTGGGGCCAACGTCCTGACTTTC	CSVEFPGANVLTF
TRBV7-3	.	TRBJ1-1	few	TGTGCCAGCAGCTTGGTAGGGGGGAACACTGAAGCTTTCTTT	CASSLVGGNTEAFF
TRBV7-8	TRBD1	TRBJ1-1	few	TGTGCCAGCAGCTCCTACCAGGGGGCTGTGAACACTGAAGCTTTCTTT	CASSSYQGAVNTEAFF
TRBV6-1	.	TRBJ1-5	.	TGTGCCAGACTAGACACTATTTTCAATCAGCCCCAGCATTTT	CARLDTIFNQPQHF
TRBV9	TRBD2	TRBJ2-7	.	TGTGCCAGCAGCGTCTCTAGCGGGACTGCCTACGAGCAGTACTTC	CASSVSSGTAYEQYF
TRBV7-2	.	TRBJ2-7	.	TGTGCCAGCAGCTTAGGGGGGGACAGCTCCTACGAGCAGTACTTC	CASSLGGDSSYEQYF
TRBV7-9	.	TRBJ1-1	few	TGTGCCAGCAGCTTAGTAACGGGTATTCCGAACACTGAAGCTTTCTTT	CASSLVTGIPNTEAFF
TRBV5-1	.	TRBJ2-5	.	TGCGCCAGCAGCTTGGTAGGACGGCAGACCCAGTACTTC	CASSLVGRQTQYF
TRBV19	TRBD1	TRBJ2-7	.	TGTGCCAGTACCCTCCAAGTGGGACAGCCCTACGAGCAGTACTTC	CASTLQVGQPYEQYF
TRBV6-6	TRBD2	TRBJ2-7	few	TGTGCCAGCAGGCTAGCGGGTCGAGTTGGCGAGCAGTACTTC	CASRLAGRVGEQYF
TRBV11-2	TRBD1	TRBJ1-3	.	TGTGCCAGCAGCCCCGGGACAGCCTCTGGAAACACCATATATTTT	CASSPGTASGNTIYF
TRBV30	.	TRBJ1-6	few	TGTGCCTGGAGAGGCGGGAGCTCCTATAATTCACCCCTCCACTTT	CAWRGGSSYNSPLHF
TRBV7-8	TRBD1	TRBJ1-5	few	TGTGCCAGCAGCTTAGGGGCAGGGGGTGCGCTGCCCCAGCATTTT	CASSLGAGGALPQHF
TRBV11-2	.	TRBJ2-5	.	TGTGCCAGCACCGACAGAAAGGAGACCCAGTACTTC	CASTDRKETQYF
TRBV19	.	TRBJ2-3	.	TGTGCCAGTAGTATGGGCATTGGGTACACAGATACGCAGTATTTT	CASSMGIGYTDTQYF
TRBV7-2	TRBD2	TRBJ2-1	.	TGTGCCAGCAGTCCACTAGCGGGCGGCTACAATGAGCAGTTCTTC	CASSPLAGGYNEQFF
TRBV29-1	.	TRBJ2-1	few	TGCAGCGTTGATAGGTGGCAGGGTGACTACAATGAGCAGTTCTTC	CSVDRWQGDYNEQFF
TRBV19	.	TRBJ1-5	.	TGTGCCACCTCTGTGCATAGCAATCAGCCCCAGCATTTT	CATSVHSNQPQHF
TRBV6-5	TRBD1	TRBJ1-5	.	TGTGCCAGCAGTTACTCGGACAGGGGGGCCCAGCATTTT	CASSYSDRGAQHF
TRBV28	.	TRBJ1-4	few	TGTGCCAGCAGGGTTAGGGGGTCACGTACGGAAAAACTGTTTTTT	CASRVRGSRTEKLFF
TRBV4-2	.	TRBJ1-4	.	TGTGCCAGCAGAGGTCAGGCAGACCCTTCTAATGAAAAACTGTTTTTT	CASRGQADPSNEKLFF
TRBV6-1	TRBD2	TRBJ2-7	few	TGTGCCAGCACCCGGCCGGGAGGCAACGAGCAGTACTTC	CASTRPGGNEQYF
TRBV7-8	TRBD1	TRBJ1-2	.	TGTGCCAGCAGCTCCGAGACAGGGGGCGCAAACACCTTC	CASSSETGGANTF
TRBV27	TRBD2	TRBJ2-7	few	TGTGCCAGCTCCCTCCTAGCGGGGGCGGGGGAGCAGTACTTC	CASSLLAGAGEQYF
TRBV14	.	TRBJ2-2	few	TGTGCCAGCAGCCAAGATGGCGCCGGGGAGCTGTTTTTT	CASSQDGAGELFF
TRBV6-5	TRBD1	TRBJ2-7	few	TGTGCCAGCAGTTACGTGGGACAGGGGGCCTACGAGCAGTACTTC	CASSYVGQGAYEQYF
TRBV25-1	TRBD1	TRBJ1-1	few	TGTGCCAGCAGTGATGACAGGGGGCCTAACACTGAAGCTTTCTTT	CASSDDRGPNTEAFF
TRBV6-1	.	TRBJ2-6	few	TGTGCCAGCAGTGAAGGGGGCTCTGGGGCCAACGTCCTGACTTTC	CASSEGGSGANVLTF
TRBV6-5	TRBD1	TRBJ2-7	few	TGTGCCAGCAGCCCGGGACAGGGGTACCAGCAGTACTTC	CASSPGQGYQQYF